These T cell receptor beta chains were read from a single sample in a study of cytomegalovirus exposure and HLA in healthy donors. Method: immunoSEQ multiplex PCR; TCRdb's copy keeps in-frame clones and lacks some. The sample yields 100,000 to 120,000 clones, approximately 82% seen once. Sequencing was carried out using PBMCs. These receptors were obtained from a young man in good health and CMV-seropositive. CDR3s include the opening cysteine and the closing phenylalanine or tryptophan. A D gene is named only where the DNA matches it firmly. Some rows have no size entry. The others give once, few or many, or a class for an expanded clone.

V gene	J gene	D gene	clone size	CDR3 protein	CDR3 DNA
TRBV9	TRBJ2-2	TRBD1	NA	CASSVRGQGELFF	TGTGCCAGCAGCGTTAGGGGGCAGGGGGAGCTGTTTTTT
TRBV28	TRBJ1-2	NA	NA	CASLWGGVESGYTF	TGTGCCAGCTTGTGGGGGGGGGTAGAAAGTGGCTACACCTTC
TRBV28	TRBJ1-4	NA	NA	CASRGLGEKLFF	TGTGCCAGCAGGGGGCTAGGAGAAAAACTGTTTTTT
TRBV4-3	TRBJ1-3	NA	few	CASSQQQVYSGNTIYF	TGCGCCAGCAGCCAACAACAGGTGTACTCTGGAAACACCATATATTTT
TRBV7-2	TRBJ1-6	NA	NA	CASRQDTSYNSPLHF	TGTGCCAGCAGACAGGACACATCCTATAATTCACCCCTCCACTTT
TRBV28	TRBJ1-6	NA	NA	CSSDGDYNSPLHF	TGTTCCAGCGACGGAGACTATAATTCACCCCTCCACTTT
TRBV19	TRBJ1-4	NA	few	CASSPGTRRARKLFF	TGTGCCAGTAGTCCAGGGACACGCCGGGCGAGGAAACTGTTTTTT
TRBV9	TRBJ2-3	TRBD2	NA	CASSVWTSGTDTQYF	TGTGCCAGCAGCGTCTGGACTAGCGGGACAGATACGCAGTATTTT
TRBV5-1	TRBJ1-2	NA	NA	CASSQTDTSVGYTF	TGCGCCAGCAGCCAAACGGACACCTCCGTTGGCTACACCTTC
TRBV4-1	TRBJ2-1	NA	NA	CASSQVGGVYNEQFF	TGCGCCAGCAGCCAAGTCGGCGGGGTTTACAATGAGCAGTTCTTC
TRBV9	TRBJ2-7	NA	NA	CASSAKDTNEQYF	TGTGCCAGCAGCGCAAAGGACACCAACGAGCAGTACTTC
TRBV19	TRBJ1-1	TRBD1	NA	CASRKDRGRKTEAFF	TGTGCCAGTAGGAAGGACAGGGGGCGAAAGACTGAAGCTTTCTTT
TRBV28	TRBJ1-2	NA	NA	CASRGQGYGYTF	TGTGCCAGCAGGGGACAAGGGTATGGCTACACCTTC
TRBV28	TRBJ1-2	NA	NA	CASSLTGFNYGYTF	TGTGCCAGCAGTTTAACAGGCTTTAACTATGGCTACACCTTC
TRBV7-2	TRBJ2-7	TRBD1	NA	CASSPGTGGPYEQYF	TGTGCCAGCAGCCCCGGGACAGGGGGCCCCTACGAGCAGTACTTC
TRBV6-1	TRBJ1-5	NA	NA	CASSEGRSSNQPQHF	TGTGCCAGCAGTGAAGGCAGGTCTAGCAATCAGCCCCAGCATTTT
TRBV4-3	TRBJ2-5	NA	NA	CASSQGTGETQYF	TGCGCCAGCAGCCAAGGGACTGGGGAGACCCAGTACTTC
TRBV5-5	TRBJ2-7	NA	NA	CASSRPGRPYEQYF	TGTGCCAGCAGCCGACCGGGTCGCCCGTACGAGCAGTACTTC
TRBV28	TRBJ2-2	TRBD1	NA	CASRNRDRGTGELFF	TGTGCCAGCCGCAACCGGGACAGGGGTACCGGGGAGCTGTTTTTT
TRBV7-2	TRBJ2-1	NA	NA	CASSPAAGWPYNEQFF	TGTGCCAGCAGCCCAGCTGCGGGGTGGCCTTACAATGAGCAGTTCTTC
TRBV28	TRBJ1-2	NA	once	CASSLTGGDYGYTF	TGTGCCAGCAGTTTGACGGGGGGCGACTATGGCTACACCTTC
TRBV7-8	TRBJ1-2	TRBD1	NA	CASSGGTGGWDYGYTF	TGTGCCAGCAGCGGGGGAACAGGGGGCTGGGACTATGGCTACACCTTC
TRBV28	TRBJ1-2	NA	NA	CASSARGSNYGYTF	TGTGCCAGCAGCGCACGGGGTTCTAACTATGGCTACACCTTC
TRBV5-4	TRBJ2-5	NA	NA	CASSLAGYSQGRFGTQYF	TGTGCCAGCAGCTTGGCCGGGTATTCACAGGGAAGGTTCGGGACCCAGTACTTC
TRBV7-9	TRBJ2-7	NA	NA	CASSRSIGVEQYF	TGTGCCAGCAGCCGAAGTATAGGGGTCGAGCAGTACTTC
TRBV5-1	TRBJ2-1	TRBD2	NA	CASSLGLAGGLNEQFF	TGCGCCAGCAGCTTGGGATTAGCGGGGGGGCTCAATGAGCAGTTCTTC
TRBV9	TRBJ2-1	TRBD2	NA	CASSVGGEFYNEQFF	TGTGCCAGCAGCGTCGGGGGGGAATTCTACAATGAGCAGTTCTTC
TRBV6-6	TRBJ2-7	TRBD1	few	CASSYSGTGTYEQYF	TGTGCCAGCAGTTACTCCGGGACAGGAACCTACGAGCAGTACTTC
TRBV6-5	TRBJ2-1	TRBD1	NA	CASRQGYYNEQFF	TGTGCCAGCAGACAGGGGTACTACAATGAGCAGTTCTTC
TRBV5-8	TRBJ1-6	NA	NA	CASSLGRVENSPLHF	TGTGCCAGCAGCTTGGGTCGGGTGGAGAATTCACCCCTCCACTTT
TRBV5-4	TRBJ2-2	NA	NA	CASSFGLGTGELFF	TGTGCCAGCAGCTTTGGACTTGGAACCGGGGAGCTGTTTTTT
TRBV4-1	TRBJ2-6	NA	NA	CASSRAGLGANVLTF	TGCGCCAGCAGCCGGGCAGGGCTGGGGGCCAACGTCCTGACTTTC
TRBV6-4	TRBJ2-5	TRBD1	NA	CASSPTTGGVETQYF	TGTGCCAGCAGTCCTACGACAGGGGGCGTCGAGACCCAGTACTTC
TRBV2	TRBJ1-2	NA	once	CASSQDPTSRGTF	TGTGCCAGCAGTCAGGATCCCACCAGCAGGGGCACCTTC
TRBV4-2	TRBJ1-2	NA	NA	CASSPTVSSYGYTF	TGTGCCAGCAGCCCTACGGTTTCTAGCTATGGCTACACCTTC
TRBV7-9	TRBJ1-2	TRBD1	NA	CASSLGGQGRGGGYTF	TGTGCCAGCAGCTTAGGGGGACAGGGTCGGGGCGGCGGCTACACCTTC
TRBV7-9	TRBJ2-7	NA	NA	CASSQQGSIYF	TGTGCCAGCAGCCAACAGGGTTCTATATACTTC
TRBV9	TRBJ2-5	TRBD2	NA	CASSVGGSGEPETQYF	TGTGCCAGCAGCGTAGGGGGTAGCGGGGAACCCGAGACCCAGTACTTC
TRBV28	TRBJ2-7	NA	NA	CASSFRGTLAPYEQYF	TGTGCCAGCAGTTTCCGTGGGACTCTGGCCCCCTACGAGCAGTACTTC
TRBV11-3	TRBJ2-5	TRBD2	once	CASSLGSRGGRETQYF	TGTGCCAGCAGCTTGGGGTCACGGGGGGGCCGAGAGACCCAGTACTTC
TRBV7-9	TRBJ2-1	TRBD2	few	CASSRGEGNEQFF	TGTGCCAGCAGCCGGGGGGAGGGCAATGAGCAGTTCTTC
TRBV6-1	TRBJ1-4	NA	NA	CASRRQDVYEKLFF	TGTGCCAGCAGGCGACAGGACGTATATGAAAAACTGTTTTTT
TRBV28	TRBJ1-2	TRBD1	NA	CASSLRRTGPYGYTF	TGTGCCAGCAGCCTAAGGAGGACAGGGCCCTATGGCTACACCTTC
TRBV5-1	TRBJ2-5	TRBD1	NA	CASSFPEQGIRETQYF	TGCGCCAGCAGCTTCCCGGAACAGGGGATCCGGGAGACCCAGTACTTC
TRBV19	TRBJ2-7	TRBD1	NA	CASRGQGEHEQYF	TGTGCCAGTAGGGGACAGGGGGAACACGAGCAGTACTTC
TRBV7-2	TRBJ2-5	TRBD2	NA	CASSPSGGAIKTQYF	TGTGCCAGCAGTCCGAGCGGGGGGGCCATAAAGACCCAGTACTTC
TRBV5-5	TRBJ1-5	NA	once	CASSVVGDSQFLEPQHF	TGTGCCAGCAGCGTCGTGGGGGACTCCCAGTTTTTGGAGCCCCAGCATTTT
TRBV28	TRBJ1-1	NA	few	CASSFLGGMNTEAFF	TGTGCCAGCAGTTTCCTCGGGGGTATGAACACTGAAGCTTTCTTT